This T cell receptor (beta chain) was sequenced in a study of T cells in Graves' hyperthyroidism and ophthalmopathy. Findings and caveats of the study: Among thyroid clonotypes expanded above 0.001, most also appeared in blood.

Diagnosis relied on clinical symptoms, serum thyroxine and TRAb, thyroid ultrasound and orbital computed tomography. This CDR3 spans 14 amino acids. From germline, CDR1 is ENHRY and CDR2 SYGVKD. Only a few counts were recorded for this clonotype. Antigen specificity is unknown. A much bigger clone sits one base away, suggesting this may be a read error. Authors of the study amplified TCR beta CDR3 regions from RNA transcripts. An initial round of RT-PCR targeting the TCR CDR3 relied on the HTBI primer set. TCRdb fed the multiplex PCR reads into MiXCR, producing one record per CDR3 protein. Among roughly 800,000 distinct CDR3 sequences, 35% to 45% were seen once, and the ten largest hold 8% to 9%.

The chain is built from TRBV10-3 and TRBJ1-4; D is unclear. This sequence originates from a man between 18 and 29 years old with Graves' hyperthyroidism. The sample was blood. Here the CDR3 reads CASASGKPNEKLSF. The CDR3, as DNA: TGTGCCAGCGCGTCCGGGAAACCTAATGAAAAACTGTCTTTT.